One and the same sample provided the 30 T cell receptor beta chains below, sequenced in a study of cytotoxic CD8 clonotypes in ibrutinib-treated CLL. The method was immunoSEQ multiplex PCR; TCRdb's version includes in-frame clones alone and lacks a portion of them. The table shows around 310,000 clones, with roughly 85% occurring only once. The specimen was PBMCs, collected before ibrutinib treatment. Receptors were obtained from a human donor with chronic lymphocytic leukemia.

The gene calls are TRBV5-4 and TRBJ2-1; weak D call: TRBD2 (5 bases). The CDR3 sequence is 13 residues long. Germline V CDR1 and CDR2: SGHNT, YYREEE (reference sequence). Trimming removed 7 bases at V and 6 bases at J, with 14 bases between. The CDR3: CASYGLATNEQFF. Written as DNA, the CDR3 is TGTGCCAGCTATGGACTTGCCACCAATGAGCAGTTCTTC.

V usage is TRBV7-9 and J usage is TRBJ1-5; the D is unclear. Trimming left V 4 bases short and J 3 bases short, with 10 bases between. Germline V gives CDR1 SEHNR, CDR2 FQNEAQ (reference sequence). The CDR3 has 14 residues. CDR3: CASSSHGNNQPQHF. The CDR3 nucleotides are TGTGCCAGCAGCTCACACGGGAACAATCAGCCCCAGCATTTT.

The chain employs TRBV5-1 and TRBJ1-1; TRBD1 aligns across 10 bases. CDR3 size: 18 residues. V shed 3 bases, J shed 4 bases, and the junction held 15 bases outside the gene matches. Looked up from germline, CDR1 is SGHRS and CDR2 is YFSETQ. The CDR3 here is CASSSGTGEFTGGTEAFF. Here the CDR3 DNA reads TGCGCCAGCAGCTCGGGGACAGGGGAATTTACGGGGGGCACTGAAGCTTTCTTT. The full variable domain, with the rest looked up from reference TRBV5-1 and TRBJ1-1, is KAGVTQTPRYLIKTRGQQVTLSCSPISGHRSVSWYQQTPGQGLQFLFEYFSETQRNKGNFPGRFSGRQFSNSRSEMNVSTLELGDSALYLCASSSGTGEFTGGTEAFFGQGTRLTVV.

The chain links TRBV5-4 to TRBJ2-2, with 11 bases aligning to TRBD2. J gave up 4 bases and V 2 bases, and 4 bases lay outside the gene matches. Germline CDR1 SGHNT, CDR2 YYREEE (reference sequence). The CDR3 consists of 16 residues. CDR3 coding DNA: TGTGCCAGCAGCTTAGGGCTAGCGGGAGGCACCGGGGAGCTGTTTTTT. It specifies CASSLGLAGGTGELFF.

The chain carries TRBV6-6 and TRBJ1-5, with no clear D. This CDR3 region has 12 residues. V lost 6 bases and J 11 bases, leaving 14 bases between the germline ends. CDR1 and CDR2 (germline): MNHNY, SVGAGI (reference sequence). The CDR3 loop reads CASRDPPGAQHF. CDR3 coding DNA: TGTGCCAGCAGAGACCCCCCTGGGGCCCAGCATTTT.

V usage is TRBV30 and J usage is TRBJ2-3; unclear D gene. This CDR3 spans 15 amino acids. Between the trimmed V and J ends, which lost 0 bases and 0 bases, there was a span of 10 bases. Germline V lookup: CDR1 GTSNPN, CDR2 SVGIG (reference sequence). CDR3 in amino acids: CAWSVLLSSTDTQYF. The CDR3 bases are TGTGCCTGGAGTGTATTACTATCTAGCACAGATACGCAGTATTTT.

J is TRBJ1-2 and V is TRBV4-2; TRBD1 might be the D (5 bases). Germline CDR1 and CDR2: LGHNA and YNFKEQ. The CDR3 has 21 residues. With 0 bases removed from V and 0 bases from J, the gap between germline ends came to 26 bases. CDR3 residues: CASSQEIRASRQTIANYGYTF. Written as DNA, the CDR3 is TGTGCCAGCAGCCAAGAAATTAGGGCGTCGAGACAGACAATTGCTAACTATGGCTACACCTTC.

The CDR3 is CASSYSLGQTLSGYTF. CDR3 nucleotides: TGTGCCAGCAGTTACTCTTTGGGACAGACGCTATCTGGCTACACCTTC. The J gene is TRBJ1-2, the V gene TRBV6-5, with 7 bases matching TRBD1. The V gene's germline CDR1 is MNHEY and CDR2 SVGAGI. The CDR3 runs 16 residues. V was pared by 0 bases and J by 7 bases, with 11 bases of the junction left unmatched.

The rearrangement links TRBV4-2 to TRBJ2-5; 13 positions match TRBD2. Trimming cost V 0 bases and J 5 bases; bases outside gene matches: 9. The CDR3 totals 18 residues. Per germline, CDR1 LGHNA and CDR2 YNFKEQ. CDR3 loop: CASSQDRRLAGGGETQYF. CDR3 in DNA: TGTGCCAGCAGCCAAGATCGCAGACTAGCGGGAGGAGGGGAGACCCAGTACTTC.

The chain employs TRBV30 and TRBJ1-2; TRBD1 might be the D (5 bases). V lost 5 bases, J lost 5 bases, and 12 bases lay in between. This CDR3 spans 12 amino acids. Germline lookup yields CDR1 GTSNPN and CDR2 SVGIG (reference sequence). The CDR3 coding sequence is TGTGCCTGGGTACTCGGGGGGTATGGCTACACCTTC. Its translation is CAWVLGGYGYTF.

The rearrangement uses TRBV12-5 and TRBJ2-5, with a tentative D call TRBD2 (5 bases). The CDR3 totals 12 residues. V dropped 4 bases and J dropped 2 bases, with 5 bases sitting between them. The V gene's germline CDR1 is LGHNT and CDR2 FRNRAP. As DNA, the CDR3 is TGTGCTAGTGGTTGGACTCAAGAGACCCAGTACTTC. This sequence encodes CASGWTQETQYF.

This clone was recorded once. CDR3 nucleotide sequence: TGTGCCAGCAGTTTAATCAATGTTCGGGGGGCGGGAGATACGCAGTATTTT. Translated: CASSLINVRGAGDTQYF. The chain links TRBV28 to TRBJ2-3, with D tentatively TRBD2 (7 bases). The CDR3 sequence is 17 residues long. Trimming shortened V by 2 bases and J by 5 bases, and 20 bases separated the two germline ends. Germline lookup yields CDR1 MDHEN and CDR2 SYDVKM.

The chain links TRBV6-6 to TRBJ1-1; 7 bases line up with TRBD1. Trimming took 0 bases from V and 5 from J; bases not matched to a gene: 9. The germline gives CDR1 MNHNY, CDR2 SVGAGI (reference sequence). This CDR3 has 16 residues. The CDR3 here is CASSYSALRGSTEAFF. DNA for the CDR3: TGTGCCAGCAGTTACTCTGCCCTCAGGGGGAGTACTGAAGCTTTCTTT.

CDR3 amino acids: CAWGGAGTGELFF. The CDR3 DNA is TGTGCCTGGGGTGGGGCCGGGACCGGGGAGCTGTTTTTT. The chain is built from TRBV30 and TRBJ2-2; tentatively, D is TRBD1 (5 bases). Germline-derived CDR1 and CDR2 are GTSNPN and SVGIG (reference sequence). V was shortened by 5 bases and J by 5 bases, with 12 bases between the two germline ends. CDR3 length: 13 amino acids.

The rearrangement uses TRBV6-5 and TRBJ2-7, with TRBD1 matching over 8 bases. The ends lost 2 bases at V and 6 bases at J; junction bases unmatched: 9. The CDR3 totals 15 residues. Per the germline V gene, CDR1 is MNHEY and CDR2 is SVGAGI. As DNA, the CDR3 is TGTGCCAGCAGTTACGGGACAGGATTCCGTCTCGAGCAGTACTTC. Its translation: CASSYGTGFRLEQYF.

V usage is TRBV6-6 and J usage is TRBJ2-7; no reliable D call. This CDR3 spans 13 amino acids. Trimming removed 2 bases at V and 1 base at J, with 6 bases between. CDR1 and CDR2 from the germline V gene are MNHNY and SVGAGI (reference sequence). CDR3 nucleotide sequence: TGTGCCAGCAGTTACGGGGATTCCTACGAGCAGTACTTC. Residues: CASSYGDSYEQYF.

This clone was recorded once. CDR3 region: CASSQGWDRSSGNTIYF. CDR3 DNA: TGCGCCAGCAGCCAAGGGTGGGACCGGAGCTCTGGAAACACCATATATTTT. This chain uses TRBV4-1 with TRBJ1-3; perhaps TRBD1 as D (5 bases). CDR1 MGHRA and CDR2 YSYEKL come from the germline V gene. The CDR3 is 17 residues long. V lost 1 base to trimming and J lost 0 bases, with 13 bases between them.

This clone came up once. The gene calls are TRBV5-1 and TRBJ2-7; D gene uncertain. Germline-derived CDR1 and CDR2 are SGHRS and YFSETQ. Trimming removed 0 bases from V and 0 bases from J, with 10 bases in between. The CDR3 runs to 15 residues. The CDR3 region has the DNA TGCGCCAGCAGCTTGGGGCCGGGTAGCTCCTACGAGCAGTACTTC. Protein: CASSLGPGSSYEQYF.

This sequence joins TRBV5-6 and TRBJ2-3, with 9 bases that match TRBD1. The CDR3 totals 14 residues. J gave up 7 bases and V 4 bases, and 7 bases lay outside the gene matches. Germline V CDR1 and CDR2: SGHDT, YYEEEE. The CDR3 is CASSDPGQGHTQYF. CDR3 DNA: TGTGCCAGCAGCGATCCGGGACAGGGCCATACGCAGTATTTT. Complete variable domain (other parts from reference TRBV5-6 and TRBJ2-3): DAGVTQSPTHLIKTRGQQVTLRCSPKSGHDTVSWYQQALGQGPQFIFQYYEEEERQRGNFPDRFSGHQFPNYSSELNVNALLLGDSALYLCASSDPGQGHTQYFGPGTRLTVL.

This clone turned up a few times. CDR3 DNA: TGTGCCAGCAGTGAATCTCTAGCGGGGGCGAATGAGCAGTTCTTC. Residues: CASSESLAGANEQFF. The rearrangement joins TRBV25-1 to TRBJ2-1, with 10 bases lining up with TRBD2. CDR1 MGHDK and CDR2 SYGVNS come from the germline V gene. The CDR3 length is 15 residues. J was trimmed by 7 bases and V by 1 base; bases with no gene match: 4.

This clone was found a few times. The J gene is TRBJ1-1, the V gene TRBV7-2; no reliable D call. The CDR3 loop spans 13 amino acids. Per the germline V gene, CDR1 is SGHTA and CDR2 is FQGNSA. The germline V and J ends were trimmed by 0 bases and 7 bases, with 9 bases remaining between them. The CDR3 loop reads CASSLADGIEAFF. The DNA of the CDR3 is TGTGCCAGCAGCTTAGCGGATGGCATTGAAGCTTTCTTT. Full variable domain (rest looked up from reference TRBV7-2 and TRBJ1-1): GAGVSQSPSNKVTEKGKDVELRCDPISGHTALYWYRQSLGQGLEFLIYFQGNSAPDKSGLPSDRFSAERTGGSVSTLTIQRTQQEDSAVYLCASSLADGIEAFFGQGTRLTVV.

V and J are TRBV10-3 and TRBJ2-3; D not certain. Germline values: CDR1 ENHRY, CDR2 SYGVKD. CDR3 length: 14 residues. V lost 6 bases and J 5 bases, leaving 15 bases between the germline ends. The CDR3 is CAIRRNYSVDTQYF. The DNA for the CDR3 is TGTGCCATCAGACGTAATTACAGCGTAGATACGCAGTATTTT.

V and J are TRBV5-4 and TRBJ1-4, with 10 bases aligning to TRBD1. Losses at the gene ends were 5 bases for V and 7 bases for J; bases not matched to a gene: 5. CDR1 is SGHNT and CDR2 is YYREEE in the germline V gene (reference sequence). The CDR3 extends over 14 amino acids. CDR3 residues: CASSSRDRGEKLFF. CDR3 DNA sequence: TGTGCCAGCAGTTCCAGGGACAGGGGTGAAAAACTGTTTTTT.

J is TRBJ2-3 and V is TRBV11-2, with 12 bases aligning to TRBD2. The V gene end was trimmed by 2 bases and the J gene end by 4 bases; junction bases not matched to a gene: 4. This CDR3 comprises 16 residues. Germline assignment: CDR1 SGHAT and CDR2 FQNNGV. In nucleotides, the CDR3 is TGTGCCAGCAGCTTATGGGCTAGCGGGAGGGCAGATACGCAGTATTTT. It codes for CASSLWASGRADTQYF.

The V call is TRBV4-2, the J call TRBJ2-7; D gene uncertain. Trimming left V 4 bases short and J 3 bases short, with 7 bases between. The germline gives CDR1 LGHNA, CDR2 YNFKEQ. The CDR3 runs 12 residues. CDR3 in DNA: TGTGCCAGCAGCCCGCCCAACTACGAGCAGTACTTC. It encodes CASSPPNYEQYF.

This clone was observed once. This chain links TRBV19 with TRBJ1-2; 10 positions match TRBD1. The CDR3 has 15 amino acids. Germline loops: CDR1 LNHDA, CDR2 SQIVND (reference sequence). V dropped 5 bases and J dropped 7; count of bases not matched to a gene: 10. The chain's CDR3 is CASSHPGTGESGYTF. As DNA, the CDR3 is TGTGCCAGTAGTCACCCCGGGACAGGGGAAAGTGGCTACACCTTC.

The rearrangement joins TRBV28 to TRBJ1-2; D unclear. The germline V gene encodes CDR1 MDHEN and CDR2 SYDVKM. This CDR3 is built from 13 residues. Trimming shortened V by 3 bases and J by 7 bases, and 12 bases separated the two germline ends. CDR3 loop: CASSFGRTGGYTF. DNA of the CDR3: TGTGCCAGCAGTTTCGGTCGGACTGGTGGCTACACCTTC.

This chain joins TRBV9 and TRBJ2-3, with 10 bases fitting TRBD1. The V gene end was trimmed by 4 bases and the J gene end by 0 bases; junction bases not matched to a gene: 5. The CDR3 extends over 16 amino acids. Germline CDR1 is SGDLS and CDR2 is YYNGEE. The CDR3 sequence is CASSPRTGGSTDTQYF. The CDR3 nucleotides read TGTGCCAGCAGCCCGCGGACAGGGGGGAGCACAGATACGCAGTATTTT.

The chain is built from TRBV30 and TRBJ1-2; the D gene is possibly TRBD1 (6 bases). The V gene's germline CDR1 is GTSNPN and CDR2 SVGIG (reference sequence). The CDR3 runs to 13 residues. Trimming pared 1 base from V and 3 bases from J, leaving 9 bases between. This CDR3 is CAWSGEGDYGYTF. The CDR3 DNA reads as TGTGCCTGGAGTGGCGAGGGGGACTATGGCTACACCTTC.

DNA of the CDR3: TGTGCCAGCGAGTCGTACACTGAAGCTTTCTTT. As protein: CASESYTEAFF. The rearrangement links TRBV25-1 to TRBJ1-1; no firm D call. Germline CDR1 reads MGHDK; CDR2 reads SYGVNS. V shed 8 bases and J shed 3 bases, with 7 bases lying between them. There are 11 residues in the CDR3.